Below are 10 T cell receptor beta chains sequenced from a single sample in a study of blood T cell repertoires in COVID-19. Libraries were prepared by immunoSEQ multiplex PCR; TCRdb keeps only in-frame clonotypes and omits some of them. Of under 300,000 clones listed, just over 90% were seen once; the top ten hold 1.9%. Material for sequencing was PBMCs or T cells enriched from blood (not recorded which). Receptors originate from a woman aged 18-29 years who had recovered from COVID-19.

This clone has just one count. The rearrangement uses TRBV18 and TRBJ1-2, with TRBD1 identical over 8 bases. The germline V gene encodes CDR1 KGHSH and CDR2 LQKENI. After removal of 4 bases from V and 0 bases from J, the junction contained 7 bases not matched to a gene. The CDR3 is 16 residues long. CDR3 nucleotides: TGTGCCAGCTCACAACTAAGGACAGGGACTAACTATGGCTACACCTTC. This codes for CASSQLRTGTNYGYTF.

The DNA of the CDR3 is TGTGCCAGCAGCTTAGGGACACAGTACACCTTC. Translation: CASSLGTQYTF. The rearrangement links TRBV11-3 to TRBJ1-2, with a tentative D call TRBD1 (5 bases). The CDR3 is made up of 11 amino acids. V was shortened by 1 base and J by 11 bases, with 8 bases between the two germline ends. Germline V gives CDR1 SGHNT, CDR2 YENEEA. Full variable domain (missing parts from reference TRBV11-3 and TRBJ1-2): EAGVVQSPRYKIIEKKQPVAFWCNPISGHNTLYWYLQNLGQGPELLIRYENEEAVDDSQLPKDRFSAERLKGVDSTLKIQPAELGDSAVYLCASSLGTQYTFGSGTRLTVV.

V and J are TRBV7-2 and TRBJ1-1; 7 nucleotides agree with TRBD1. This CDR3 is built from 15 residues. In germline, CDR1 is SGHTA, CDR2 FQGNSA. V shed 5 bases and J 4 bases; nucleotides not matched to a gene: 10. The CDR3 nucleotides read TGTGCCAGCAGCCCACTGACAGGGAAGGGCACTGAAGCTTTCTTT. It yields the protein CASSPLTGKGTEAFF.

This rearrangement joins TRBV12-3 or TRBV12-4 to TRBJ2-3; D uncertain. The CDR3 is 13 amino acids. V gave up 3 bases and J gave up 9 bases, with 13 bases separating them. CDR3 region: CASSFGLAQTQYF. CDR3 sequence (DNA): TGTGCCAGCAGTTTTGGGTTAGCTCAAACGCAGTATTTT.

J is TRBJ2-2 and V is TRBV28; tentative D call: TRBD2 (6 bases). CDR3 length: 15 amino acids. Germline values: CDR1 MDHEN, CDR2 SYDVKM. V was pared by 4 bases and J by 5 bases, with 14 bases between. CDR3 amino acids: CASSSGGVRTGELFF. The CDR3 DNA reads TGTGCCAGCAGTTCCGGGGGAGTACGGACCGGGGAGCTGTTTTTT.

This sequence joins TRBV7-9 and TRBJ1-2; TRBD1 is a possible D gene (6 bases). This CDR3 has 14 amino acids. Trimming took off 5 bases at V and 5 bases at J, with 15 bases between the two ends. CDR1 and CDR2 (germline): SEHNR, FQNEAQ (reference sequence). The CDR3 loop reads CASSQRAGVYGYTF. The DNA of the CDR3 is TGTGCCAGCAGCCAAAGGGCAGGGGTTTATGGCTACACCTTC.

The CDR3 here is CASSFSGNQPQHF. The CDR3 DNA reads as TGTGCCAGCAGTTTTAGTGGCAATCAGCCCCAGCATTTT. The chain recombines TRBV28 with TRBJ1-5; D is unclear. The V gene lost 3 bases and the J gene lost 2 bases, with 5 bases spanning the gap. In germline, CDR1 is MDHEN, CDR2 SYDVKM. The CDR3 runs to 13 residues.

J is TRBJ1-1 and V is TRBV11-3; 10 bases map to TRBD1. The CDR3 spans 13 residues. CDR1 is SGHNT, CDR2 YENEEA, per germline. The J segment lost 5 bases and the V segment lost 5 bases, leaving 2 bases of the junction unmatched. CDR3 coding DNA: TGTGCCAGCAGCGGGACAGGGGATACTGAAGCTTTCTTT. Translating gives CASSGTGDTEAFF.

The genes are TRBV14 and TRBJ1-2; 8 nucleotides match TRBD1. The CDR3 consists of 13 residues. V shed 3 bases, J shed 7 bases, and the junction held 4 bases outside the gene matches. CDR1 is SGHDN, CDR2 FVKESK, per germline. CDR3: CASSQGQAVGYTF. CDR3 nucleotides: TGTGCCAGCAGCCAGGGACAGGCCGTTGGCTACACCTTC.

This chain joins TRBV7-9 and TRBJ2-3; 12 positions agree with TRBD2. Losses at the gene ends were 3 bases for V and 4 bases for J; bases not matched to a gene: 8. Germline values: CDR1 SEHNR, CDR2 FQNEAQ (reference sequence). The CDR3 contains 17 residues. DNA of the CDR3: TGTGCCAGCAGCTTTTTCGCGACTAGCGGGAGTCCAGATACGCAGTATTTT. It yields the protein CASSFFATSGSPDTQYF.